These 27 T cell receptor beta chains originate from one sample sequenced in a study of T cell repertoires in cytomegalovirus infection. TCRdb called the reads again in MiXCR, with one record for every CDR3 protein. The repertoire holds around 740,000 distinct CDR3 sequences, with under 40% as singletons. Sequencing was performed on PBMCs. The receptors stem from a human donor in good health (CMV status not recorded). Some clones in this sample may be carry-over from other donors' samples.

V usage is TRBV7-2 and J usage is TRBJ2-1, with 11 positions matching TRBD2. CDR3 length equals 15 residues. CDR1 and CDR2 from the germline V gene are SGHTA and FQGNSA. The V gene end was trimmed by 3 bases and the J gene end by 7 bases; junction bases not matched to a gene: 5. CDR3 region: CASSFSGRGGNEQFF. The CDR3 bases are TGTGCCAGCAGCTTTAGCGGGAGGGGGGGGAATGAGCAGTTCTTC. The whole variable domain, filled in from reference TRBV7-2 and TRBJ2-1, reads GAGVSQSPSNKVTEKGKDVELRCDPISGHTALYWYRQSLGQGLEFLIYFQGNSAPDKSGLPSDRFSAERTGGSVSTLTIQRTQQEDSAVYLCASSFSGRGGNEQFFGPGTRLTVL.

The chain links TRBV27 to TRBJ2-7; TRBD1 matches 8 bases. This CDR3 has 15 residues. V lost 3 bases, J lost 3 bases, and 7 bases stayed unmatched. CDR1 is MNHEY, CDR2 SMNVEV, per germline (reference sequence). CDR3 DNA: TGTGCCAGCAGTTTTTTAGGACAGGGCAGCTACGAGCAGTACTTC. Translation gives CASSFLGQGSYEQYF.

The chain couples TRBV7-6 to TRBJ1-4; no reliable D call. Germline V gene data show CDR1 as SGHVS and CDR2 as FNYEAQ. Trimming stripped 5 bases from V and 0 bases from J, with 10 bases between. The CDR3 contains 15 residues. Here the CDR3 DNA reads TGTGCCAGCAGCCCCCGGGATTCAACTAATGAAAAACTGTTTTTT. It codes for CASSPRDSTNEKLFF.

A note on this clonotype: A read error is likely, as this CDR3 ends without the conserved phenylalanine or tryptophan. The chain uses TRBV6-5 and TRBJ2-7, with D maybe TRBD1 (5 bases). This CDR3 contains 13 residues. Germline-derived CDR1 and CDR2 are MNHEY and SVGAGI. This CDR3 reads CASAGPVRGEQYL. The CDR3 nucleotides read TGTGCGAGCGCCGGACCGGTAAGGGGCGAGCAGTACCTC.

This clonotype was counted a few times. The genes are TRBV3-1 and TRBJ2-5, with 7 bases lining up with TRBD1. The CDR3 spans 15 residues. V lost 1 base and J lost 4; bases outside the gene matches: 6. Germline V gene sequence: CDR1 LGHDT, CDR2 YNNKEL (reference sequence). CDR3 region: CASSQGGQHLETQYF. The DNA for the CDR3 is TGTGCCAGCAGCCAAGGGGGACAGCACCTAGAGACCCAGTACTTC.

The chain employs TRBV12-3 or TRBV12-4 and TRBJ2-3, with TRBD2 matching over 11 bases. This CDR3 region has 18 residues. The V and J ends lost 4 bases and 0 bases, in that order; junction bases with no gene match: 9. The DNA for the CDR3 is TGTGCCAGCAGTTCAGCTAGCGGGGGGTATTCTAGCACAGATACGCAGTATTTT. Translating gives CASSSASGGYSSTDTQYF.

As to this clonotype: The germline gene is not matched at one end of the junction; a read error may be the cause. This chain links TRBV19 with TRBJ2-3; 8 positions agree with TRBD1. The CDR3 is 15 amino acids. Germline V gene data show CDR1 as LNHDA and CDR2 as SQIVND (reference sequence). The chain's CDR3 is CAISIGQGAADTQYF. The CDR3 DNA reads TGTGCCATTAGTATCGGGCAGGGGGCGGCAGATACGCAGTATTTT. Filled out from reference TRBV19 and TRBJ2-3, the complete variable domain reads DGGITQSPKYLFRKEGQNVTLSCEQNLNHDAMYWYRQDPGQGLRLIYYSQIVNDFQKGDIAEGYSVSREKKESFPLTVTSAQKNPTAFYLCAISIGQGAADTQYFGPGTRLTVL.

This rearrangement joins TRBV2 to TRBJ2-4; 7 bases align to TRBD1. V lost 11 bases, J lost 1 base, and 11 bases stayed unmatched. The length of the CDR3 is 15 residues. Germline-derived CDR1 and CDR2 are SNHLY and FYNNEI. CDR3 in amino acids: CAVGFQTGAKNIQYF. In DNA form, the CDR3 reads TGTGCCGTGGGCTTTCAGACAGGGGCCAAAAACATTCAGTACTTC. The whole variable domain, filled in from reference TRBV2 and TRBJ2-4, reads EPEVTQTPSHQVTQMGQEVILRCVPISNHLYFYWYRQILGQKVEFLVSFYNNEISEKSEIFDDQFSVERPDGSNFTLKIRSTKLEDSAMYFCAVGFQTGAKNIQYFGAGTRLSVL.

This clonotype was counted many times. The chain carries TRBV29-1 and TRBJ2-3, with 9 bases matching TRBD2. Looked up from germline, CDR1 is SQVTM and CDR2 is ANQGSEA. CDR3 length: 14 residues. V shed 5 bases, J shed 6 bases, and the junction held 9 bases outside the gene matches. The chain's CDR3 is CSVRPSGIEDTQYF. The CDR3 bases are TGCAGCGTTAGGCCTAGCGGGATTGAGGATACGCAGTATTTT.

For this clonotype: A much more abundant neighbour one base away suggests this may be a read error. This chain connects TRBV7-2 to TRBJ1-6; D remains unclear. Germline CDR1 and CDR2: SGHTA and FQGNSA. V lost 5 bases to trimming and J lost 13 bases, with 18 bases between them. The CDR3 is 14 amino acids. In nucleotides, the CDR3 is TGTGCCAGCAGCCTGGGTCCCTGGTTAGGTCCCCTCCACTTT. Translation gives CASSLGPWLGPLHF. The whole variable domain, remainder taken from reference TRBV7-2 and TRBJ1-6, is GAGVSQSPSNKVTEKGKDVELRCDPISGHTALYWYRQSLGQGLEFLIYFQGNSAPDKSGLPSDRFSAERTGGSVSTLTIQRTQQEDSAVYLCASSLGPWLGPLHFGNGTRLTVT.

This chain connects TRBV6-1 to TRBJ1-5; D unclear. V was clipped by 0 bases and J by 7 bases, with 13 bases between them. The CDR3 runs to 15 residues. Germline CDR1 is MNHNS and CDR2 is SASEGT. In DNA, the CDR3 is TGTGCCAGCAGTGAAGCGTTTGGTGGCGGGCAGCCCCAGCATTTT. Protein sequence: CASSEAFGGGQPQHF.

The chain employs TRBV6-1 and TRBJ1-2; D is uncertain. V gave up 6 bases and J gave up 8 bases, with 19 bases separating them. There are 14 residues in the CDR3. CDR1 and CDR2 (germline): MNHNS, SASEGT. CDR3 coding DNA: TGTGCCAGCAGCAAGAGCGGAGACCGAAGGGGCTACACCTTC. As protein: CASSKSGDRRGYTF.

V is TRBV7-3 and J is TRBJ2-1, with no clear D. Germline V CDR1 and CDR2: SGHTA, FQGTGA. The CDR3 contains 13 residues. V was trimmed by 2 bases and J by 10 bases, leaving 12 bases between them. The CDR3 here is CASSLVGPEEQFF. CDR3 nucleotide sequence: TGTGCCAGCAGCTTAGTCGGACCAGAGGAGCAGTTCTTC. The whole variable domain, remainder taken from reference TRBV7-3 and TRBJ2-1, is GAGVSQTPSNKVTEKGKYVELRCDPISGHTALYWYRQSLGQGPEFLIYFQGTGAADDSGLPNDRFFAVRPEGSVSTLKIQRTERGDSAVYLCASSLVGPEEQFFGPGTRLTVL.

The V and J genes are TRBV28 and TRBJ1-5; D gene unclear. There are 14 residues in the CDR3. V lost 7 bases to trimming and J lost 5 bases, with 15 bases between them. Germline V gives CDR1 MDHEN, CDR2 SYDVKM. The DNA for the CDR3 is TGTGCCAGCATAGAGGGAAACCCCCATCAGCCCCAGCATTTT. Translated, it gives CASIEGNPHQPQHF.

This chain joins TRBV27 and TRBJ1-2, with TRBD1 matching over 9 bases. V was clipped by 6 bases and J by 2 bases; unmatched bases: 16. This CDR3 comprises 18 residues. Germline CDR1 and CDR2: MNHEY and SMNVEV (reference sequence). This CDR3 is CASRPRTPGQGRNYGYTF. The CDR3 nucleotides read TGTGCCAGCAGACCTCGGACCCCGGGACAGGGAAGGAACTATGGCTACACCTTC.

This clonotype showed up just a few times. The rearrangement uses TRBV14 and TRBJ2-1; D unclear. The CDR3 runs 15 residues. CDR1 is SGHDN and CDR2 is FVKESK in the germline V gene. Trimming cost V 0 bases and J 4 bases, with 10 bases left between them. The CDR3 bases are TGTGCCAGCAGCCAAGATCGCACTTTTTACAATGAGCAGTTCTTC. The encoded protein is CASSQDRTFYNEQFF.

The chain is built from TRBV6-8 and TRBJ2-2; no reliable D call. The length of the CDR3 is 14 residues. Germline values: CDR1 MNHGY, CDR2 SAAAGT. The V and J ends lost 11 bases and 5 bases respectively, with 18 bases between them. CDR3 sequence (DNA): TGTGCCGGCATGAACATTCTGGCGACCGGGGAGCTGTTTTTT. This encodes CAGMNILATGELFF.

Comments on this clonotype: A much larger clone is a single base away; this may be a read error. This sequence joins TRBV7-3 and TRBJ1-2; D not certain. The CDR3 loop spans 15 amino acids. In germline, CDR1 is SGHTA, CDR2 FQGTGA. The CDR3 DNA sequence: TGTTCCAGCAGCTTAAATCCGGGATCGCCAGGTGGCTACACCTTC. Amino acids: CSSSLNPGSPGGYTF.

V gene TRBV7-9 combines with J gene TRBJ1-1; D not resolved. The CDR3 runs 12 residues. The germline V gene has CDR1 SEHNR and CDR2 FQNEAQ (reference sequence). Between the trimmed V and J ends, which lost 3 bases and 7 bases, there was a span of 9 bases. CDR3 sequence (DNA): TGTGCCAGCAGCTTTATAGGGCTTGAAGCTTTCTTT. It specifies CASSFIGLEAFF.

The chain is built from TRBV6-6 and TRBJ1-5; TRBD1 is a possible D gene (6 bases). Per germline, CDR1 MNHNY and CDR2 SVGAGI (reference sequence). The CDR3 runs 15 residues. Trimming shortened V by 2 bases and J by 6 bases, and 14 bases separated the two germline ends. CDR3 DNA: TGTGCCAGCAGTTACGAAACAGGGTTGACTCAGCCCCAGCATTTT. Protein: CASSYETGLTQPQHF.

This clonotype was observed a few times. CDR3 nucleotide sequence: TGTGCCAGCAGCCAAGAGGGGGCGAGGGAAAAACTGTTTTTT. This translates into CASSQEGAREKLFF. The chain couples TRBV3-1 to TRBJ1-4, with TRBD1 as a possible D gene (6 bases). V was pared by 0 bases and J by 8 bases, with 10 bases between. CDR1 and CDR2 from the germline V gene are LGHDT and YNNKEL (reference sequence). CDR3 length: 14 amino acids.

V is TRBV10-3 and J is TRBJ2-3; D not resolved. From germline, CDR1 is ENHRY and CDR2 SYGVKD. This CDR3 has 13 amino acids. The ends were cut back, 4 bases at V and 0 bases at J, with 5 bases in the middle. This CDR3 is CAISGRSTDTQYF. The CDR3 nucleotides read TGTGCCATCAGTGGAAGGAGCACAGATACGCAGTATTTT.

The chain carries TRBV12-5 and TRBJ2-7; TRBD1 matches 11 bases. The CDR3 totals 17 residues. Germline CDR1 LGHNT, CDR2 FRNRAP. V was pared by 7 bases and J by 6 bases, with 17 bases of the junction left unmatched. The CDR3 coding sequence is TGTGCTAGTGCCTTGGGGGACAGGGGGAGTAGTGTATCCGAGCAGTACTTC. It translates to CASALGDRGSSVSEQYF.

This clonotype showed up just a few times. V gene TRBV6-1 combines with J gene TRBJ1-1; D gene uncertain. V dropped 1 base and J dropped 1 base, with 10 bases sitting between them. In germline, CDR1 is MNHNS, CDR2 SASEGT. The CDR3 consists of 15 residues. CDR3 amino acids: CASSEGGVGNTEAFF. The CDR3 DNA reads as TGTGCCAGCAGTGAAGGCGGGGTGGGGAACACTGAAGCTTTCTTT.

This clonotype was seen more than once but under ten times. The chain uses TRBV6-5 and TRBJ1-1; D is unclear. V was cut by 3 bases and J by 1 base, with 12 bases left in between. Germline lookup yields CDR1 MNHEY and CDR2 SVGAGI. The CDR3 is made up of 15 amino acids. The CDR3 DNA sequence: TGTGCCAGCAGTTATCTCCCAACTAAGAACACTGAAGCTTTCTTT. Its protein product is CASSYLPTKNTEAFF.

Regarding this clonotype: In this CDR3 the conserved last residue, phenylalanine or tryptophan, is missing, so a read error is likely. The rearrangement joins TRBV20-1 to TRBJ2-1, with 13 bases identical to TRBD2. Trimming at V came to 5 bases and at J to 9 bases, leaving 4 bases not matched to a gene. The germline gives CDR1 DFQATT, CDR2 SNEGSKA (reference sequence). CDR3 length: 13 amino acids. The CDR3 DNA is TGCAGTGCTGGACTAGCGGGAGTTTCTGAGCAGTTCTTA. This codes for CSAGLAGVSEQFL.

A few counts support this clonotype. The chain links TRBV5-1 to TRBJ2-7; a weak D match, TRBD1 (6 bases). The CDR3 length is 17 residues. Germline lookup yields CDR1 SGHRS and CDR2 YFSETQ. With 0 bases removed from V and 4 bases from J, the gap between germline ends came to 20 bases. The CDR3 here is CASSLEETDSLGYEQYF. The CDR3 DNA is TGCGCCAGCAGCTTGGAGGAGACGGACAGCCTAGGATACGAGCAGTACTTC.